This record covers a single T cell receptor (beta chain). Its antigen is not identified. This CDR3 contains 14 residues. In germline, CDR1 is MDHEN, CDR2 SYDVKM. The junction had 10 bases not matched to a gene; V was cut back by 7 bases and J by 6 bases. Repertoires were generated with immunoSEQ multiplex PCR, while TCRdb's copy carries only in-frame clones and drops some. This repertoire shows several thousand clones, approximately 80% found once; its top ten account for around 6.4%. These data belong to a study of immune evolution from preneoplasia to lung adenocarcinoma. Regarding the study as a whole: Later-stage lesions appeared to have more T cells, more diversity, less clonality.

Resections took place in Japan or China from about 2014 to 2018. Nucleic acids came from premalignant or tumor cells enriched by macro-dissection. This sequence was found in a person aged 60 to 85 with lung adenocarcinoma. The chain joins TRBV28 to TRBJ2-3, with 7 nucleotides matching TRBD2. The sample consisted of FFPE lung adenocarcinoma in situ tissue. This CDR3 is CASTFGQAGDTQYF. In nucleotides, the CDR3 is TGTGCCAGCACTTTCGGACAAGCGGGGGATACGCAGTATTTT.